This T cell receptor beta chain appears in the sequencing data of a study of Graves' ophthalmopathy and Graves' hyperthyroidism. Clinicians made diagnoses from clinical symptoms, serum thyroxine, TRAb, thyroid ultrasound and orbital computed tomography. This clonotype was counted between two and nine times. Its ends do not fully match the called genes, so a read error is possible. The study amplified TCR beta CDR3 regions using RNA transcripts. Scientists carried out first-round RT-PCR using HTBI primers and then a second-round multiplex PCR. TCRdb reprocessed the multiplex PCR reads with MiXCR, giving one entry per CDR3 protein. The sample includes over a million distinct CDR3 sequences, 35% to 45% of them seen just once. From germline, CDR1 is MNHNY and CDR2 SVGAGI (reference sequence). The CDR3 is 15 residues long.

The V gene is TRBV6-6, the J gene TRBJ2-7, with D perhaps assigned TRBD1 or TRBD2 (5 bases each). Sequencing input: peripheral blood or thyroid tissue (not recorded which). This receptor was taken from an adult man with Graves' hyperthyroidism. DNA of the CDR3: TGTGCCAGCAGTTACTCGCTTCCGGGGACCGGGACGGAGGATTTC. Its translation: CASSYSLPGTGTEDF.